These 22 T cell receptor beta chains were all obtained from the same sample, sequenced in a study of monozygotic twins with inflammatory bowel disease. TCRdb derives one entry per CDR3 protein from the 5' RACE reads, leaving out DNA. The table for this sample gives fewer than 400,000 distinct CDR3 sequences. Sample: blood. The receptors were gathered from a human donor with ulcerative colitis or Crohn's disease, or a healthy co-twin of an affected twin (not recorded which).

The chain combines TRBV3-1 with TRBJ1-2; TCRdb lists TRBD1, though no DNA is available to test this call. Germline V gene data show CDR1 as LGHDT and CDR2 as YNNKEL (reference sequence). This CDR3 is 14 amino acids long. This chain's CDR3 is CASSQDRGTYGYTF.

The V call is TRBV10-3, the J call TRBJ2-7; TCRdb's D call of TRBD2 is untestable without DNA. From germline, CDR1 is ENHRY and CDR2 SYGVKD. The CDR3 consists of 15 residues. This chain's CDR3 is CAIRDSGSVAYEQYF.

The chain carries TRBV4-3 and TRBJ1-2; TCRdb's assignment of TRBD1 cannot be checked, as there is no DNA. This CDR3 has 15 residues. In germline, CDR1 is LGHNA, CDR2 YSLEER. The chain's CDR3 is CASSHASGGAYGYTF.

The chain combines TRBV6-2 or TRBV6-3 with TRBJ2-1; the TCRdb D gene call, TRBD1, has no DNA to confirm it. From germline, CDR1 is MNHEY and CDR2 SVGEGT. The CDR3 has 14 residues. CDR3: CASRFGQGGGEQFF.

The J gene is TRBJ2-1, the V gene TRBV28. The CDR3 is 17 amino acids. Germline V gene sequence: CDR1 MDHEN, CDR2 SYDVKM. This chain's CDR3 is CASSSTSYYSGRSEQFF.

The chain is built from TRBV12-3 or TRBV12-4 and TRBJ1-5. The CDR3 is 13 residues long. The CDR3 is CASSRTEFQPQHF.

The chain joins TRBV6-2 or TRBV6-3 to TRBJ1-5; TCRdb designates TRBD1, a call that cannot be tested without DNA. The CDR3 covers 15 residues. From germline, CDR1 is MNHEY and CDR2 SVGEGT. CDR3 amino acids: CASSYPAGVNQPQHF.

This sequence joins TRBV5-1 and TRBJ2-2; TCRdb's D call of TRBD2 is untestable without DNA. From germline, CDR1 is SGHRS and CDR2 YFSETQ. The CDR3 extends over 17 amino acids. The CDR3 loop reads CASSQVSGGANPRELFF. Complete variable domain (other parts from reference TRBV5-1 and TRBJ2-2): KAGVTQTPRYLIKTRGQQVTLSCSPISGHRSVSWYQQTPGQGLQFLFEYFSETQRNKGNFPGRFSGRQFSNSRSEMNVSTLELGDSALYLCASSQVSGGANPRELFFGEGSRLTVL.

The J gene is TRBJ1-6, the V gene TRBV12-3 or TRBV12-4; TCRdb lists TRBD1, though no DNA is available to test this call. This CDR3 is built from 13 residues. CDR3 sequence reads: CASRGAGNSPLHF.

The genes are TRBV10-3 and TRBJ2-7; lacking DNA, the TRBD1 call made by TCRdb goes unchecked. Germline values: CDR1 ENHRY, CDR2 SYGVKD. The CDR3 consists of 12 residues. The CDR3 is CATNSGGHEQYF.

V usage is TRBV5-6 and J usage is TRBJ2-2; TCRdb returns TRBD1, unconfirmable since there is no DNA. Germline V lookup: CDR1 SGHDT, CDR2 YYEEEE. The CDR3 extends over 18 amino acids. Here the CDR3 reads CASSSGGTTLIFTGELFF.

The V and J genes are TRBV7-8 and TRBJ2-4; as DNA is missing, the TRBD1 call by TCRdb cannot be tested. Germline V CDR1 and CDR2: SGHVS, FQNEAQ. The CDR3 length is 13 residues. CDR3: CATMGAFGNMQYF.

The CDR3 reads CASSPDRTGRGYNSPLHF. The V and J genes are TRBV11-2 and TRBJ1-6; TCRdb outputs TRBD1, but without DNA this stays unchecked. Germline V gives CDR1 SGHAT, CDR2 FQNNGV. The CDR3 loop spans 18 amino acids.

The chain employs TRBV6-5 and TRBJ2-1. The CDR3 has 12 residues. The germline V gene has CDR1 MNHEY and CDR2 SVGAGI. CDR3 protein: CASRGSLNEQFF.

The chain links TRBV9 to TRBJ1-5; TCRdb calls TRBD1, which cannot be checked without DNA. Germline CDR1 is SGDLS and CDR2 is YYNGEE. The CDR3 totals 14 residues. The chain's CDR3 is CASSDGGQGQPQHF. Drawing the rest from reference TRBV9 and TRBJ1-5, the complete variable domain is DSGVTQTPKHLITATGQRVTLRCSPRSGDLSVYWYQQSLDQGLQFLIQYYNGEERAKGNILERFSAQQFPDLHSELNLSSLELGDSALYFCASSDGGQGQPQHFGDGTRLSIL.

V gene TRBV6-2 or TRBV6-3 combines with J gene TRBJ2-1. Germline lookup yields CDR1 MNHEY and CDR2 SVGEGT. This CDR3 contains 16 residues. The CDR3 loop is CASRRGLASSYNEQFF.

CDR3 loop: CASSDRGADTQYF. The chain joins TRBV6-1 to TRBJ2-3; as DNA is missing, the TRBD1 call by TCRdb cannot be tested. CDR3 length equals 13 residues. CDR1 is MNHNS and CDR2 is SASEGT in the germline V gene.

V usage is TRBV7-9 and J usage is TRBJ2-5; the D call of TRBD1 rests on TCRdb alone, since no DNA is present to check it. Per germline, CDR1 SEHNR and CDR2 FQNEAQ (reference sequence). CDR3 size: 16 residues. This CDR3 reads CASSLPNPTGGETQYF.

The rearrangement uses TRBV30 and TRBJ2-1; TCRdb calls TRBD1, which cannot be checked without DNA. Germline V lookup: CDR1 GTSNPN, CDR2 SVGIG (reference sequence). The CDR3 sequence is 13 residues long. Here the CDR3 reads CAWRPDSHNEQFF.

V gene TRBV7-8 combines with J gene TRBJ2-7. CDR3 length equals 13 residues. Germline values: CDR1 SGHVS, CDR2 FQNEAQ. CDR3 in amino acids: CASSSRRDYEQYF.

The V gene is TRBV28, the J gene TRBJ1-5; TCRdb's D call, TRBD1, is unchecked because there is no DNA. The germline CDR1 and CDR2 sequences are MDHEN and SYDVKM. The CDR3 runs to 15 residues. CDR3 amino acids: CASSLSSGKSRPQHF.

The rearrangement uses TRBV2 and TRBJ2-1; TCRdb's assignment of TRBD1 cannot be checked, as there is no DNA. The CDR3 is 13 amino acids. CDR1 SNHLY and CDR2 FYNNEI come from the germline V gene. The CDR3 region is CASMGGTYNEQFF.